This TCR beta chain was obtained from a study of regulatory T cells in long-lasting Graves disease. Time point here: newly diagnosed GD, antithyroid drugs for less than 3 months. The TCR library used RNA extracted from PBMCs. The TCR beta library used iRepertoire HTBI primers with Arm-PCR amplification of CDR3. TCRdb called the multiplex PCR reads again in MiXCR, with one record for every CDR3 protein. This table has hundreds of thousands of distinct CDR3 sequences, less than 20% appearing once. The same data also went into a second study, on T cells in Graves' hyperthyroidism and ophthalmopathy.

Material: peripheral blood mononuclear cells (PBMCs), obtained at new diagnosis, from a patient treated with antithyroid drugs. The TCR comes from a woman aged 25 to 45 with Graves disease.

The CDR3 is CASSYSPGVFSPEQYF. DNA of the CDR3: TGTGCCAGCAGTTACTCCCCGGGGGTCTTTTCCCCCGAGCAGTACTTC. The chain carries TRBV6-2 or TRBV6-3 and TRBJ2-7, with a possible D match to TRBD2 (6 bases). The ends were cut back, 0 bases at V and 6 bases at J, with 18 bases in the middle. This CDR3 is 16 amino acids long. Germline-derived CDR1 and CDR2 are MNHEY and SVGEGT.